The sequence of this T cell receptor beta chain was determined in a study of T-cell memory formation after mild COVID-19. Whole-study context: Clusters were largely donor specific.

Points on this clonotype: Antigen specificity is unknown.

Using constant-segment primers, 5'RACE produced TCR alpha and TCR beta cDNA libraries carrying sample barcodes and UMIs. TCRdb reprocessed the 5' RACE reads via MiXCR and lists one record per CDR3 protein. The sample lists hundreds of thousands of distinct CDR3 sequences, around 28% occurring once. Study results and limitations: Clones contracting day 15 to 85 were balanced CD4/CD8; later expanders leaned CD4+. Cross-reactive memory appears to have joined, as suggested by some responding clones showing up in pre-infection memory.

The germline CDR1 and CDR2 sequences are MNHNS and SASEGT. V was clipped by 2 bases and J by 1 base, with 10 bases between them. This CDR3 is 15 amino acids long. The TCR was taken from an adult woman who had mild COVID-19 (a few samples of this study predate the infection). Cell type and time point are not known. The J gene is TRBJ2-3, the V gene TRBV6-1; possible D gene TRBD2, 7 bases. Sequencing was done on a sample of PBMCs or a T cell subset sorted from them (not recorded which). The CDR3 coding sequence is TGTGCCAGCAGTGAACAAGGGGGGGGCACAGATACGCAGTATTTT. Translation gives CASSEQGGGTDTQYF.